The present entry profiles one T cell receptor beta chain with its context. V was pared by 1 base and J by 2 bases, with 5 bases of the junction left unmatched. This CDR3 spans 17 amino acids. CDR1 and CDR2 from the germline V gene are MGHRA and YSYEKL. The sample originates from a study of blood T cell repertoires in COVID-19. Study background: Nucleic acid was either cDNA or gDNA, and it came from T cells, B-cell-depleted T cells, or PBMCs.

Clones were read by immunoSEQ multiplex PCR, and TCRdb kept only the in-frame ones, dropping some. In the table there are roughly 260,000 clones, around 92% of which are singletons. The clonotype comes from a person under 35 with COVID-19, enrolled during active disease. This rearrangement joins TRBV4-1 to TRBJ2-4; 10 bases are a match to TRBD2. The sample consisted of peripheral blood. CDR3 residues: CASSQVGLAVPKNIQYF. The CDR3 nucleotides read TGCGCCAGCAGCCAAGTTGGACTAGCGGTACCCAAAAACATTCAGTACTTC.